The next 31 T cell receptor beta chains were all read from a single sample in a study of CD8 T cells in ankylosing spondylitis (dated by TCRdb to between 2016 and 2019). Library prep was done by 5' RACE. Sequencing instrument: Illumina HiSeq 2500. TCRdb reran the public reads through fastp at Q25 and MiXCR, keeping productive beta chains. Every distinct CDR3 protein forms one entry, paired with its most common genes and DNA. The sample table shows around 540,000 distinct CDR3 sequences, and roughly 13% are seen once. The leading ten clones occupy almost 7% of the sample. No cognate antigen is known for these TCRs. The full study reports these points: Blood from ankylosing spondylitis patients appeared to be characterized by a TCR beta motif composed of under ten highly homologous amino acid variants.

Sequencing input: blood, either unsorted or a sorted T cell fraction (not recorded which). The receptors shown here come from a male donor with ankylosing spondylitis.

This clonotype turned up a few times. Here the CDR3 reads CATSVRDGPYEQYV. The DNA for the CDR3 is TGTGCCACCAGCGTCCGGGACGGACCCTACGAGCAGTACGTC. The chain links TRBV15 to TRBJ2-7; either TRBD1 or TRBD2 may fit D (5 bases each). The CDR3 spans 14 residues. Between the trimmed V and J ends, which lost 5 bases and 2 bases, there was a span of 13 bases. From germline, CDR1 is LNHNV and CDR2 YYDKDF (reference sequence).

The chain is built from TRBV2 and TRBJ2-3; no definite D call. Trimming took off 7 bases at V and 5 bases at J, with 10 bases between the two ends. The V gene's germline CDR1 is SNHLY and CDR2 FYNNEI. The CDR3 totals 12 residues. The CDR3: CASNLGRDTQYF. Written as DNA, the CDR3 is TGTGCCAGCAACCTAGGTAGAGATACGCAGTATTTT.

This clonotype has more than one count but fewer than ten. The rearrangement uses TRBV29-1 and TRBJ2-3; TRBD2 aligns across 12 bases. Germline loops: CDR1 SQVTM, CDR2 ANQGSEA. The CDR3 has 15 amino acids. V gave up 4 bases and J gave up 4 bases; unmatched junction bases: 6. The CDR3 DNA is TGCAGCGTTGGGTCGACTAGCGGGAGCGCAGATACGCAGTATTTT. Translated, it gives CSVGSTSGSADTQYF.

This clonotype was found a few times. The chain is built from TRBV5-1 and TRBJ2-1; D unresolved. The CDR3 consists of 14 residues. Between the trimmed V and J ends, which lost 0 bases and 7 bases, there was a span of 11 bases. Germline assignment: CDR1 SGHRS and CDR2 YFSETQ. The CDR3 nucleotides read TGCGCCAGCAGCTTGGTCGGACCTACGAATGAGCAGTTCTTC. Translating gives CASSLVGPTNEQFF. The complete variable domain, with remaining parts taken from reference TRBV5-1 and TRBJ2-1, reads KAGVTQTPRYLIKTRGQQVTLSCSPISGHRSVSWYQQTPGQGLQFLFEYFSETQRNKGNFPGRFSGRQFSNSRSEMNVSTLELGDSALYLCASSLVGPTNEQFFGPGTRLTVL.

This clonotype came up many times. This sequence joins TRBV7-9 and TRBJ1-1; D ambiguous. Germline assignment: CDR1 SEHNR and CDR2 FQNEAQ (reference sequence). This CDR3 has 13 amino acids. Trimming cost V 2 bases and J 4 bases, with 8 bases left between them. The CDR3 loop is CASSLRWGTEAFF. CDR3 in DNA: TGTGCCAGCAGCTTACGTTGGGGCACTGAAGCTTTCTTT.

This clonotype was seen a single time. DNA of the CDR3: TGTGCCATCAGTGCTTTGACAGGGGATTACAATGAGCAGTTCTTC. It is translated as CAISALTGDYNEQFF. The chain has TRBV10-3 and TRBJ2-1; 8 bases align to TRBD1. V shed 4 bases and J 4 bases; nucleotides not matched to a gene: 6. This CDR3 is 15 amino acids long. Germline-derived CDR1 and CDR2 are ENHRY and SYGVKD.

This clonotype was seen at least ten times. The V and J genes are TRBV24-1 and TRBJ1-1, with D tentatively TRBD1 (5 bases). CDR3 size: 13 residues. Trimming took 9 bases from V and 12 from J, leaving 22 bases between them. CDR1 is KGHDR, CDR2 SFDVKD, per germline. The CDR3 region has the DNA TGTGCCACCTCGGGGGGGGAACCCCGGAGAACTTTCTTT. It translates to CATSGGEPRRTFF.

This clonotype showed up just a few times. The V gene is TRBV19, the J gene TRBJ2-1; 12 positions agree with TRBD1. CDR1 LNHDA and CDR2 SQIVND come from the germline V gene (reference sequence). J was trimmed by 9 bases and V by 10 bases; bases with no gene match: 10. This CDR3 has 14 residues. The CDR3 DNA sequence: TGTGCCACAACCGGGACAGGGGGCGTAGGTGAGCAGTTCTTC. It specifies CATTGTGGVGEQFF.

This clonotype was seen repeatedly, ten times or more. The gene calls are TRBV12-3 or TRBV12-4 and TRBJ1-1; no clear D gene. The CDR3 is 15 residues long. Trimming shortened V by 5 bases and J by 1 base, and 14 bases separated the two germline ends. The CDR3 spells CASSRTDPRNTEAFF. Here the CDR3 DNA reads TGTGCCAGCAGTCGGACGGACCCTCGGAACACTGAAGCTTTCTTT.

In its sample, this clonotype was seen once. The chain joins TRBV18 to TRBJ2-2; D not resolved. With 3 bases removed from V and 5 bases from J, the gap between germline ends came to 16 bases. This CDR3 spans 16 amino acids. CDR1 is KGHSH and CDR2 is LQKENI in the germline V gene. CDR3 DNA sequence: TGTGCCAGCTCACCCTCGGAAGGTCTAAGGACCGGGGAGCTGTTTTTT. Translated: CASSPSEGLRTGELFF.

This clonotype was detected a few times. The chain combines TRBV29-1 with TRBJ1-2; tentatively, D is TRBD1 (6 bases). V was pared by 5 bases and J by 5 bases, with 12 bases between. The CDR3 spans 12 residues. In germline, CDR1 is SQVTM, CDR2 ANQGSEA. Here the CDR3 DNA reads TGCAGCGTTCCCGGGGGCGATTATGGCTACACCTTC. This encodes CSVPGGDYGYTF.

This clonotype was seen ten or more times. The CDR3 protein is CASSEDSTDTQYF. The CDR3 DNA is TGCGCCAGCAGTGAGGACTCCACAGATACGCAGTATTTT. The rearrangement uses TRBV10-2 and TRBJ2-3; D is ambiguous. Germline loops: CDR1 WSHSY, CDR2 SAAADI. The CDR3 runs 13 residues. V gave up 2 bases and J gave up 2 bases, with 5 bases separating them.

This clonotype was picked up many times. The V call is TRBV20-1, the J call TRBJ1-3; D unclear. This CDR3 comprises 12 residues. The V end lost 4 bases, the J end lost 8 bases, and 12 bases lay between the germline ends. CDR1 is DFQATT, CDR2 SNEGSKA, per germline (reference sequence). The CDR3 DNA is TGCAGTGCTACTCCGGGCCGAGACACCATATATTTT. It translates to CSATPGRDTIYF.

The rearrangement links TRBV12-3 or TRBV12-4 to TRBJ2-1; D gene unclear. The CDR3 length is 13 residues. V was pared by 0 bases and J by 15 bases, with 15 bases between. This chain's CDR3 is CASSLALGQFRFF. The DNA for the CDR3 is TGTGCCAGCAGTTTAGCGCTCGGGCAGTTTAGGTTCTTC.

The chain combines TRBV30 with TRBJ2-5, with D possibly TRBD2 on 6 matching bases. The CDR3 runs 17 residues. Germline V gene data show CDR1 as GTSNPN and CDR2 as SVGIG (reference sequence). The V and J ends lost 1 base and 5 bases respectively, with 23 bases between them. CDR3 coding DNA: TGTGCCTGGAGTGAGGAGGCGGGACTTCGCGGTGGGGAGACCCAGTACTTC. Encoded protein: CAWSEEAGLRGGETQYF.

A few counts support this clonotype. The gene calls are TRBV18 and TRBJ1-1, with 7 bases identical to TRBD1. Looked up from germline, CDR1 is KGHSH and CDR2 is LQKENI. This CDR3 contains 15 residues. V lost 3 bases and J lost 4; bases outside the gene matches: 8. The CDR3 coding sequence is TGTGCCAGCTCACCCGGAAGGGGGCTGGGCACTGAAGCTTTCTTT. Protein: CASSPGRGLGTEAFF.

This clonotype came up a few times. CDR3 coding DNA: TGTGCCAGCAAGGCGCGGGAGGGGGCAGATACGCAGTATTTT. Amino acid sequence: CASKAREGADTQYF. The genes are TRBV12-3 or TRBV12-4 and TRBJ2-3, with 9 bases matching TRBD2. J lost 4 bases, V lost 7 bases, and 6 bases had no gene match. The CDR3 runs to 14 residues.

This clonotype was observed at least ten times. The genes are TRBV9 and TRBJ2-2; D is undetermined. The germline gives CDR1 SGDLS, CDR2 YYNGEE. This CDR3 comprises 14 residues. Between the trimmed V and J ends, which lost 4 bases and 1 base, there was a span of 8 bases. CDR3 protein: CASSPRVNTGELFF. The CDR3, as DNA: TGTGCCAGCAGCCCCCGGGTGAACACCGGGGAGCTGTTTTTT.

This clonotype was picked up many times. J is TRBJ1-1 and V is TRBV5-1; D gene ambiguous. Trimming shortened V by 0 bases and J by 4 bases, and 16 bases separated the two germline ends. The germline CDR1 and CDR2 sequences are SGHRS and YFSETQ. The CDR3 spans 16 residues. The CDR3: CASSLETARSLTEAFF. CDR3 nucleotides: TGCGCCAGCAGCTTGGAAACGGCTCGAAGCCTCACTGAAGCTTTCTTT.

The CDR3 bases are TGCAGTGCTAGAGTCACCGGACTAGCTTTGTATGAGCAGTTCTTC. Protein: CSARVTGLALYEQFF. The chain is built from TRBV20-1 and TRBJ2-1, with 8 bases aligning to TRBD2. After removal of 1 base from V and 8 bases from J, the junction contained 10 bases not matched to a gene. Per germline, CDR1 DFQATT and CDR2 SNEGSKA (reference sequence). The CDR3 consists of 15 residues.

The chain recombines TRBV20-1 with TRBJ2-1; weak D call: TRBD2 (5 bases). The V end was cut by 6 bases, the J end by 7 bases, with 19 bases between. CDR3 length: 14 residues. Germline CDR1 DFQATT, CDR2 SNEGSKA (reference sequence). The CDR3 sequence is CSAEQSRTGNEQFF. The CDR3, as DNA: TGCAGTGCCGAACAATCCCGGACGGGGAATGAGCAGTTCTTC.

The V gene is TRBV18, the J gene TRBJ1-2, with a weak D call TRBD1 (5 bases). The CDR3 is 16 amino acids. Per germline, CDR1 KGHSH and CDR2 LQKENI. The germline V and J ends were trimmed by 3 bases and 2 bases, with 16 bases remaining between them. CDR3 in amino acids: CASSPLMEPGNYGYTF. CDR3 nucleotides: TGTGCCAGCTCACCCCTTATGGAGCCAGGGAACTATGGCTACACCTTC.

This clonotype was recorded at least ten times. CDR3 DNA sequence: TGTGCCAGCAGGTGGGGGGATGGCACCGGGGAGCTGTTTTTT. Translation gives CASRWGDGTGELFF. This chain links TRBV2 with TRBJ2-2; D perhaps matches TRBD2 (6 bases). With 6 bases removed from V and 4 bases from J, the gap between germline ends came to 12 bases. Germline V lookup: CDR1 SNHLY, CDR2 FYNNEI. The CDR3 extends over 14 amino acids.

This chain connects TRBV6-2 or TRBV6-3 to TRBJ2-1, with 14 bases lining up with TRBD2. The germline gives CDR1 MNHEY, CDR2 SVGEGT. V lost 6 bases to trimming and J lost 6 bases; unmatched junction nucleotides: 19. The CDR3 covers 20 residues. The CDR3 DNA sequence: TGTGCCAGCAGCCACAGGGCCGGGACTAGCGGGAGAAGGTCGACCAATGAGCAGTTCTTC. Residues: CASSHRAGTSGRRSTNEQFF.

The chain couples TRBV10-3 to TRBJ2-1; D gene uncertain. The CDR3 is 15 residues long. Germline V gene sequence: CDR1 ENHRY, CDR2 SYGVKD. Trimming took off 0 bases at V and 0 bases at J, with 6 bases between the two ends. Here the CDR3 DNA reads TGTGCCATCAGTGAGTCTTCTAGCTCCTACAATGAGCAGTTCTTC. Protein product: CAISESSSSYNEQFF.

This clonotype was counted only a few times. The chain combines TRBV9 with TRBJ2-5, with a weak D call TRBD2 (5 bases). This CDR3 is built from 14 residues. V lost 7 bases and J 5 bases, leaving 18 bases between the germline ends. Germline CDR1 reads SGDLS; CDR2 reads YYNGEE. The CDR3 sequence: CASSFGDLTETQYF. CDR3 bases: TGTGCCAGCTCATTCGGGGATCTTACGGAGACCCAGTACTTC. Full variable domain (missing parts from reference TRBV9 and TRBJ2-5): DSGVTQTPKHLITATGQRVTLRCSPRSGDLSVYWYQQSLDQGLQFLIQYYNGEERAKGNILERFSAQQFPDLHSELNLSSLELGDSALYFCASSFGDLTETQYFGPGTRLLVL.

The genes are TRBV18 and TRBJ2-2, with 10 bases lining up with TRBD2. Trimming removed 3 bases from V and 7 bases from J; junction bases left unmatched: 14. The CDR3 runs to 18 residues. Germline CDR1 reads KGHSH; CDR2 reads LQKENI. CDR3 loop: CASSPLGLATDVGGELFF. CDR3 nucleotides: TGTGCCAGCTCACCTTTGGGACTAGCGACCGATGTCGGCGGGGAGCTGTTTTTT. The full variable domain, in which reference TRBV18 and TRBJ2-2 provide the parts outside the CDR3, is NAGVMQNPRHLVRRRGQEARLRCSPMKGHSHVYWYRQLPEEGLKFMVYLQKENIIDESGMPKERFSAEFPKEGPSILRIQQVVRGDSAAYFCASSPLGLATDVGGELFFGEGSRLTVL.

This clonotype came up once. This chain uses TRBV30 with TRBJ2-3; 7 nucleotides line up with TRBD2. Germline CDR1 and CDR2: GTSNPN and SVGIG (reference sequence). V was clipped by 0 bases and J by 2 bases; unmatched bases: 11. This CDR3 comprises 17 residues. The CDR3 DNA reads TGTGCCTGGAGTGTCCCTCTAGCGGACCTCTCCACAGATACGCAGTATTTT. This encodes CAWSVPLADLSTDTQYF.

This clonotype was counted a few times. The chain is built from TRBV29-1 and TRBJ2-3, with 11 positions matching TRBD1. The CDR3 sequence is 15 residues long. Germline CDR1 is SQVTM and CDR2 is ANQGSEA. J lost 3 bases, V lost 7 bases, and 9 bases had no gene match. The CDR3 DNA sequence: TGCAGCGGTGACAGGGGACAGGGGGAAACAGATACGCAGTATTTT. This translates into CSGDRGQGETDTQYF.

This chain connects TRBV6-1 to TRBJ2-7; D is perhaps TRBD1 (6 bases). This CDR3 is built from 16 residues. V lost 2 bases to trimming and J lost 4 bases, with 18 bases between them. Germline V lookup: CDR1 MNHNS, CDR2 SASEGT. The CDR3 coding sequence is TGTGCCAGCAGTGAAAGGGGCAGGGGCGGAGGTTACGAGCAGTACGTC. This sequence encodes CASSERGRGGGYEQYV.

The CDR3: CASSESRAGLGYEQYF. As DNA, the CDR3 is TGCGCCAGCAGTGAGTCGAGAGCGGGACTAGGGTACGAGCAGTACTTC. The chain carries TRBV10-2 and TRBJ2-7, with TRBD2 matching 8 bases. Per germline, CDR1 WSHSY and CDR2 SAAADI. The CDR3 loop spans 16 amino acids. Trimming at V came to 0 bases and at J to 4 bases, leaving 8 bases not matched to a gene.